This T cell receptor beta chain was sequenced in a study of T cell changes during pregnancy in multiple sclerosis. Sequencing used immunoSEQ multiplex PCR; TCRdb keeps in-frame clones, though not all of them. Seen here are tens of thousands of clones, more than 75% observed once, and the top ten hold 5% to 5.5%. The CDR3 length is 15 residues. The trim removed 5 bases at V and 4 bases at J, leaving 6 bases unmatched. Germline V gene lookup returns CDR1 MNHNS and CDR2 SASEGT. The TCR was taken from a female donor in good health, enrolled as a control in a pregnancy study. The chain carries TRBV6-1 and TRBJ1-4, with 8 bases lining up with TRBD1. The sequencing here drew on peripheral blood, taken in the third trimester of pregnancy. The CDR3 is CASSTRTGSNEKLFF. The DNA for the CDR3 is TGTGCCAGCAGTACTCGGACAGGGAGTAATGAAAAACTGTTTTTT.